Listed here are 32 T cell receptor beta chains from one sample, sequenced in a study of cytotoxic CD8 clonotypes in ibrutinib-treated CLL (dated by TCRdb to 2020 to 2023). Preparation of the library involved the immunoSEQ multiplex PCR assay. Drawn from immuneACCESS, this table holds only the in-frame rearrangements with V and J called that TCRdb kept. Clones are partly lost; checked studies trace under half to an unresolved V gene and leave the rest unexplained. The sample profile shows some 140,000 clones; approximately 89% of them were found once. The ten largest clonotypes hold roughly a tenth of the sample. The time point tag for this specimen amounts to: eleven to twelve months on ibrutinib. The source was PBMCs, collected after 12 months of ibrutinib treatment. The source of these receptors is a human donor with chronic lymphocytic leukemia.

A remark on this clone: This same CDR3 is encoded by further DNA sequences in the sample. The chain carries TRBV11-1 and TRBJ2-3; D call uncertain. Trimming removed 1 base at V and 0 bases at J, with 8 bases between. Germline lookup yields CDR1 SGHAT and CDR2 FQDESV (reference sequence). The CDR3 runs 15 residues. CDR3 sequence: CASSLEVRSTDTQYF. As DNA, the CDR3 is TGTGCCAGCAGCTTAGAAGTTAGGAGCACAGATACGCAGTATTTT.

Details on this clone: Other DNA sequences in the same sample also yield this CDR3. This rearrangement joins TRBV28 to TRBJ2-7; tentatively, D is TRBD1 (6 bases). CDR3 length: 12 residues. With 6 bases removed from V and 3 bases from J, the gap between germline ends came to 9 bases. CDR1 is MDHEN, CDR2 SYDVKM, per germline. The chain's CDR3 is CASSLGGYEQYF. The CDR3 DNA sequence: TGTGCCAGCAGCCTAGGGGGCTACGAGCAGTACTTC.

The chain combines TRBV5-4 with TRBJ1-2; D unresolved. Germline CDR1 SGHNT, CDR2 YYREEE (reference sequence). The CDR3 sequence is 13 residues long. The V end lost 6 bases, the J end lost 2 bases, and 11 bases lay between the germline ends. DNA for the CDR3: TGTGCCAGCATTTCGACGGAAAACTATGGCTACACCTTC. Amino acid sequence: CASISTENYGYTF.

This clone was found a few times. The V call is TRBV30, the J call TRBJ2-2, with D tentatively TRBD2 (6 bases). CDR3 length: 15 residues. Trimming removed 0 bases from V and 5 bases from J, with 13 bases in between. Germline V gene lookup returns CDR1 GTSNPN and CDR2 SVGIG (reference sequence). The CDR3 nucleotides read TGTGCCTGGAGTGTAAACGGGGCGGGGACCGGGGAGCTGTTTTTT. It yields the protein CAWSVNGAGTGELFF.

This clone was detected once. This CDR3 is CASSQAPTGTSGVRGTGELFF. In nucleotides, the CDR3 is TGCGCCAGCAGCCAAGCCCCCACCGGGACTAGCGGGGTGAGAGGAACCGGGGAGCTGTTTTTT. The genes are TRBV4-3 and TRBJ2-2; 13 bases map to TRBD2. V dropped 1 base and J dropped 5; count of bases not matched to a gene: 16. From germline, CDR1 is LGHNA and CDR2 YSLEER. The CDR3 extends over 21 amino acids.

The chain has TRBV6-5 and TRBJ2-5, with 9 bases fitting TRBD1. The CDR3 length is 14 residues. With V trimmed by 0 bases and J by 4 bases, 0 bases remained unmatched. Germline V gives CDR1 MNHEY, CDR2 SVGAGI. In nucleotides, the CDR3 is TGTGCCAGCAGTTACTCGGACAGGGGAGAGACCCAGTACTTC. The encoded protein is CASSYSDRGETQYF.

J is TRBJ1-2 and V is TRBV30; TRBD1 agrees at 7 bases. The J segment lost 3 bases and the V segment lost 2 bases, leaving 9 bases of the junction unmatched. This CDR3 region has 15 residues. Germline CDR1 GTSNPN, CDR2 SVGIG (reference sequence). CDR3 nucleotide sequence: TGTGCCTGGAGTATAGGAGGGGGCTTCGACTATGGCTACACCTTC. It encodes CAWSIGGGFDYGYTF.

The chain uses TRBV5-8 and TRBJ2-5; D gene ambiguous. Trimming took off 4 bases at V and 5 bases at J, with 9 bases between the two ends. Germline V gene sequence: CDR1 SGHTS, CDR2 YDEGEE. This CDR3 contains 12 residues. This chain's CDR3 is CASSKIPETQYF. DNA for the CDR3: TGTGCCAGCAGCAAGATCCCGGAGACCCAGTACTTC. Using reference TRBV5-8 and TRBJ2-5 for the parts outside the CDR3, the full variable domain is EAGVTQSPTHLIKTRGQQATLRCSPISGHTSVYWYQQALGLGLQFLLWYDEGEERNRGNFPPRFSGRQFPNYSSELNVNALELEDSALYLCASSKIPETQYFGPGTRLLVL.

The CDR3 reads CASSLNGAGAKNIQYF. Written as DNA, the CDR3 is TGTGCCAGCAGCTTAAATGGGGCCGGGGCCAAAAACATTCAGTACTTC. This chain joins TRBV11-1 and TRBJ2-4; perhaps TRBD1 as D (5 bases). Per germline, CDR1 SGHAT and CDR2 FQDESV (reference sequence). CDR3 length: 16 amino acids. Trimming shortened V by 2 bases and J by 1 base, and 12 bases separated the two germline ends. Drawing the rest from reference TRBV11-1 and TRBJ2-4, the complete variable domain is EAEVAQSPRYKITEKSQAVAFWCDPISGHATLYWYRQILGQGPELLVQFQDESVVDDSQLPKDRFSAERLKGVDSTLKIQPAELGDSAMYLCASSLNGAGAKNIQYFGAGTRLSVL.

The rearrangement uses TRBV4-1 and TRBJ2-3; 14 nucleotides match TRBD2. There are 17 residues in the CDR3. The trim removed 5 bases at V and 3 bases at J, leaving 7 bases unmatched. From germline, CDR1 is MGHRA and CDR2 YSYEKL. CDR3 residues: CASSAGLAGEGTDTQYF. In DNA form, the CDR3 reads TGCGCCAGCAGCGCGGGACTAGCGGGAGAGGGTACAGATACGCAGTATTTT.

This clone was seen only a few times. V is TRBV30 and J is TRBJ1-5; possibly TRBD1 for D (5 bases). The V gene lost 0 bases and the J gene lost 7 bases, with 16 bases spanning the gap. The CDR3 totals 15 residues. The germline gives CDR1 GTSNPN, CDR2 SVGIG (reference sequence). The CDR3 is CAWSVRFQGRQPQHF. DNA of the CDR3: TGTGCCTGGAGTGTGAGGTTCCAGGGAAGGCAGCCCCAGCATTTT.

V usage is TRBV13 and J usage is TRBJ2-3; TRBD2 aligns across 9 bases. V lost 5 bases to trimming and J lost 0 bases; unmatched junction nucleotides: 3. CDR3 size: 15 residues. Germline V gives CDR1 PRHDT, CDR2 FYEKMQ (reference sequence). The CDR3 protein is CASSPGLASTDTQYF. As DNA, the CDR3 is TGTGCCAGCAGCCCCGGACTAGCGAGCACAGATACGCAGTATTTT.

The chain has TRBV13 and TRBJ2-3; 8 bases match TRBD2. CDR1 and CDR2 (germline): PRHDT, FYEKMQ (reference sequence). V was pared by 5 bases and J by 0 bases, with 4 bases of the junction left unmatched. The CDR3 extends over 15 amino acids. CDR3 sequence reads: CASSRSGASTDTQYF. In DNA, the CDR3 is TGTGCCAGCAGCCGTAGCGGGGCTAGCACAGATACGCAGTATTTT.

The rearrangement links TRBV6-5 to TRBJ1-4; TRBD1 matches 8 bases. V gave up 2 bases and J gave up 8 bases; unmatched junction bases: 4. From germline, CDR1 is MNHEY and CDR2 SVGAGI. The CDR3 length is 14 residues. The CDR3 loop reads CASSYAPGGEKLFF. The CDR3 nucleotides are TGTGCCAGCAGTTACGCGCCAGGGGGCGAAAAACTGTTTTTT.

In this sample, this clone turned up once. This sequence joins TRBV7-9 and TRBJ2-7; the match to TRBD1 covers 10 bases. The CDR3 totals 16 residues. CDR1 is SEHNR, CDR2 FQNEAQ, per germline (reference sequence). The V gene end was trimmed by 3 bases and the J gene end by 7 bases; junction bases not matched to a gene: 12. The CDR3 loop is CASSLYWPGQGGEQYF. CDR3 sequence (DNA): TGTGCCAGCAGCTTGTATTGGCCAGGACAGGGGGGTGAGCAGTACTTC.

This clone appeared a few times. The rearrangement uses TRBV13 and TRBJ2-7; D is unclear. The germline CDR1 and CDR2 sequences are PRHDT and FYEKMQ (reference sequence). The CDR3 covers 13 residues. Trimming pared 2 bases from V and 6 bases from J, leaving 11 bases between. The CDR3 DNA follows: TGTGCCAGCAGCTTAATGCCCCATGGCGAGCAGTACTTC. This gives the protein CASSLMPHGEQYF. Based on the CDR3 plus reference TRBV13 and TRBJ2-7, the full variable domain is AAGVIQSPRHLIKEKRETATLKCYPIPRHDTVYWYQQGPGQDPQFLISFYEKMQSDKGSIPDRFSAQQFSDYHSELNMSSLELGDSALYFCASSLMPHGEQYFGPGTRLTVT.

The chain is built from TRBV25-1 and TRBJ2-7, with a tentative D call TRBD2 (5 bases). V dropped 8 bases and J dropped 2 bases, with 10 bases sitting between them. The germline V gene encodes CDR1 MGHDK and CDR2 SYGVNS. The CDR3 contains 12 residues. This CDR3 is CASSRGTYEQYF. DNA for the CDR3: TGTGCCAGCTCCCGGGGAACCTACGAGCAGTACTTC.

The chain employs TRBV6-6 and TRBJ2-7; possibly TRBD1 or TRBD2 for D (5 bases each). The CDR3 has 14 amino acids. Trimming cost V 8 bases and J 3 bases, with 17 bases left between them. Per the germline V gene, CDR1 is MNHNY and CDR2 is SVGAGI (reference sequence). CDR3 sequence reads: CASDASRGIYEQYF. CDR3 DNA sequence: TGTGCCAGCGACGCTTCGAGGGGCATCTACGAGCAGTACTTC.

The V and J genes are TRBV5-8 and TRBJ2-1; 7 nucleotides agree with TRBD1. Per the germline V gene, CDR1 is SGHTS and CDR2 is YDEGEE. The CDR3 has 16 amino acids. J was trimmed by 4 bases and V by 4 bases; bases with no gene match: 11. CDR3 sequence: CASSAHGQATYNEQFF. CDR3 in DNA: TGTGCCAGCAGCGCCCACGGACAGGCGACATACAATGAGCAGTTCTTC.

This clone came up once. J is TRBJ1-1 and V is TRBV28; the D gene is possibly TRBD1 (6 bases). Germline-derived CDR1 and CDR2 are MDHEN and SYDVKM. V shed 4 bases and J shed 5 bases, with 17 bases lying between them. The CDR3 length is 15 residues. CDR3 bases: TGTGCCAGCAGTTCATCTCCGGGGGCGAGGACTGAAGCTTTCTTT. Its translation is CASSSSPGARTEAFF.

This clone has just one count. The genes are TRBV13 and TRBJ2-4, with 14 bases matching TRBD2. After removal of 5 bases from V and 5 bases from J, the junction contained 2 bases not matched to a gene. The germline CDR1 and CDR2 sequences are PRHDT and FYEKMQ (reference sequence). The CDR3 is 15 residues long. CDR3 residues: CASSMGLAGENIQYF. The CDR3 coding sequence is TGTGCCAGCAGCATGGGACTAGCGGGAGAAAACATTCAGTACTTC.

The CDR3 is CAWSQGTDTEAFF. Here the CDR3 DNA reads TGTGCCTGGAGTCAGGGGACCGACACTGAAGCTTTCTTT. The V call is TRBV30, the J call TRBJ1-1; possibly TRBD1 for D (6 bases). Germline V gene lookup returns CDR1 GTSNPN and CDR2 SVGIG (reference sequence). The CDR3 totals 13 residues. V was cut by 2 bases and J by 3 bases, with 10 bases left in between.

The chain combines TRBV27 with TRBJ2-7; no definite D call. Germline V gene sequence: CDR1 MNHEY, CDR2 SMNVEV (reference sequence). CDR3 length: 13 amino acids. The V gene lost 0 bases and the J gene lost 7 bases, with 10 bases spanning the gap. CDR3 residues: CASSLSEAWEQYF. In nucleotides, the CDR3 is TGTGCCAGCAGTTTATCGGAAGCGTGGGAGCAGTACTTC.

This sequence joins TRBV27 and TRBJ2-1; TRBD2 matches at 8 bases. CDR3 length: 13 amino acids. CDR1 and CDR2 (germline): MNHEY, SMNVEV (reference sequence). With V trimmed by 8 bases and J by 4 bases, 4 bases remained unmatched. The CDR3: CASGTSVYNEQFF. The CDR3 DNA reads TGTGCCAGCGGGACTAGTGTGTACAATGAGCAGTTCTTC.

The chain is built from TRBV6-4 and TRBJ2-3, with 9 bases fitting TRBD2. The CDR3 runs to 16 residues. The V and J ends lost 4 bases and 1 base, in that order; junction bases with no gene match: 6. Germline V gives CDR1 MRHNA, CDR2 SNTAGT. CDR3 bases: TGTGCCAGCAGTGTGGATAGCGGGAGAGGCACAGATACGCAGTATTTT. It specifies CASSVDSGRGTDTQYF.

The rearrangement links TRBV9 to TRBJ2-1, with D unclear. CDR3 size: 13 residues. V gave up 0 bases and J gave up 5 bases, with 6 bases separating them. CDR1 and CDR2 from the germline V gene are SGDLS and YYNGEE. The CDR3 coding sequence is TGTGCCAGCAGCGTAGTGCCAGACAATGAGCAGTTCTTC. Its protein product is CASSVVPDNEQFF.

The rearrangement joins TRBV28 to TRBJ2-1; a possible D gene is TRBD2 (6 bases). V was pared by 7 bases and J by 6 bases, with 16 bases between. The CDR3 length is 14 residues. Looked up from germline, CDR1 is MDHEN and CDR2 is SYDVKM. DNA for the CDR3: TGTGCCAGCACACGGGGAGGTACCCGCAATGAGCAGTTCTTC. Translation: CASTRGGTRNEQFF.

The chain links TRBV15 to TRBJ2-3; possibly TRBD2 for D (6 bases). The CDR3 loop spans 14 amino acids. The germline V gene encodes CDR1 LNHNV and CDR2 YYDKDF (reference sequence). V lost 3 bases to trimming and J lost 7 bases, with 14 bases between them. In DNA form, the CDR3 reads TGTGCCACCAGCAGGGGAGGCGGGTCGAATACGCAGTATTTT. This sequence encodes CATSRGGGSNTQYF. Full variable domain (remainder filled in from reference TRBV15 and TRBJ2-3): DAMVIQNPRYQVTQFGKPVTLSCSQTLNHNVMYWYQQKSSQAPKLLFHYYDKDFNNEADTPDNFQSRRPNTSFCFLDIRSPGLGDTAMYLCATSRGGGSNTQYFGPGTRLTVL.

The chain employs TRBV4-3 and TRBJ1-2; 8 positions match TRBD1. CDR3 length equals 17 residues. J was trimmed by 3 bases and V by 4 bases; bases with no gene match: 13. Germline V gene data show CDR1 as LGHNA and CDR2 as YSLEER. The DNA for the CDR3 is TGCGCCAGCAGCCCCGGGACAGGAATCGGGCTAGACTATGGCTACACCTTC. Amino acids: CASSPGTGIGLDYGYTF.

The chain couples TRBV29-1 to TRBJ1-4; D is unresolved. This CDR3 contains 13 residues. V was pared by 7 bases and J by 4 bases, with 13 bases between. CDR1 is SQVTM, CDR2 ANQGSEA, per germline. CDR3 sequence: CSGQGQVNEKLFF. The CDR3 coding sequence is TGCAGCGGACAAGGGCAGGTTAATGAAAAACTGTTTTTT.

The J gene is TRBJ2-5, the V gene TRBV11-3; no reliable D call. CDR1 is SGHNT, CDR2 YENEEA, per germline. This CDR3 region has 14 residues. The V end lost 1 base, the J end lost 1 base, and 7 bases lay between the germline ends. CDR3 region: CASSLGPPQETQYF. Here the CDR3 DNA reads TGTGCCAGCAGCTTAGGGCCGCCCCAAGAGACCCAGTACTTC. Complete variable domain (other parts from reference TRBV11-3 and TRBJ2-5): EAGVVQSPRYKIIEKKQPVAFWCNPISGHNTLYWYLQNLGQGPELLIRYENEEAVDDSQLPKDRFSAERLKGVDSTLKIQPAELGDSAVYLCASSLGPPQETQYFGPGTRLLVL.

The rearrangement joins TRBV5-5 to TRBJ2-6; TRBD1 matches at 9 bases. Unmatched junction bases numbered 4, after V lost 3 bases and J lost 0 bases. Germline V gene sequence: CDR1 SGHKS, CDR2 YYEKEE (reference sequence). The CDR3 sequence is 17 residues long. The DNA of the CDR3 is TGTGCCAGCAGCTCGGGACAGGGTTACTCTGGGGCCAACGTCCTGACTTTC. Encoded protein: CASSSGQGYSGANVLTF.